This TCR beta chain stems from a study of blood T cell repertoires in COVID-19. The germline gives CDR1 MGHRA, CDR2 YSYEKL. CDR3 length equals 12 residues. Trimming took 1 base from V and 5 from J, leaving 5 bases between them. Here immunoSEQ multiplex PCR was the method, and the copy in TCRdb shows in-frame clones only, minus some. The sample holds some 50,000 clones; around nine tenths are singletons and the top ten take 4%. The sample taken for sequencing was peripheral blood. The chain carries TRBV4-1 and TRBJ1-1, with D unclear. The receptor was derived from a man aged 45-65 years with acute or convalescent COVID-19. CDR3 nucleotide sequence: TGCGCCAGCAGCCAAGGGAGGACTGAAGCTTTCTTT. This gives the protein CASSQGRTEAFF.